This T cell receptor beta chain was documented in a study of T cell responses to AZD1222 COVID-19 vaccine. Concerning this clone itself: Antigen: not known.

Per the germline V gene, CDR1 is LNHDA and CDR2 is SQIVND (reference sequence). The CDR3 has 15 residues. Unmatched junction bases numbered 12, after V lost 6 bases and J lost 7 bases. Only in-frame clones appear in the TCRdb table, and some are missing; sequencing was by immunoSEQ multiplex PCR. The sample shows around 150,000 clones, about 93% of them seen only once. Study-wide points: Clonal diversity was possibly underestimated; the donors were predominantly white British and more often female. Two AZD1222 doses significantly raised spike-specific TCR breadth and depth over controls. Seropositive status at baseline applied to only a handful of AZD1222 recipients. Across spike, vaccine-associated CD4 TCRs were found, dominant at 160-218 and 743-854.

Sample: peripheral blood, taken on day 0 of AZD1222 vaccination. This clonotype was obtained from an adult in good health. The V call is TRBV19, the J call TRBJ2-4, with 7 positions matching TRBD2. This chain's CDR3 is CASRKTGTNGNIQYF. The CDR3 nucleotides read TGTGCCAGTAGAAAAACCGGGACTAATGGTAACATTCAGTACTTC.